The clone carrying this T cell receptor beta chain occurred a few times. As yet, its antigen is unknown. Each cDNA molecule carried a unique molecular identifier. One entry per CDR3 protein results from TCRdb running MiXCR on the 5' RACE reads. The repertoire holds around 93,000 distinct CDR3 sequences, with less than 15% as singletons. This record belongs to a study of early T cells in non-severe SARS-CoV-2 infection. Study findings and constraints: The study's VDJdb matching favored anti-spike CD8 responses and missed private and CD4 specificities.

This CDR3 contains 17 residues. V lost 9 bases to trimming and J lost 2 bases, with 20 bases between them. Germline V CDR1 and CDR2: LGHDT, YNNKEL (reference sequence). This sequence joins TRBV3-1 and TRBJ2-6, with D unclear. The sequenced sample was whole blood, obtained at baseline. This TCR was sampled from an adult who was a healthcare worker with PCR-confirmed SARS-CoV-2 infection or an uninfected control (not recorded which). The CDR3: CARHLETGLTGANVLTF. Here the CDR3 DNA reads TGTGCCAGACACTTGGAGACGGGCTTAACTGGGGCCAACGTCCTGACTTTC. The variable domain in full, completed from reference TRBV3-1 and TRBJ2-6, reads DTAVSQTPKYLVTQMGNDKSIKCEQNLGHDTMYWYKQDSKKFLKIMFSYNNKELIINETVPNRFSPKSPDKAHLNLHINSLELGDSAVYFCARHLETGLTGANVLTFGAGSRLTVL.